These 17 T cell receptor beta chains were all obtained from the same sample, sequenced in a study of blood T cell repertoires in COVID-19. Measured with immunoSEQ multiplex PCR; TCRdb has only the in-frame clones, and not every one. The sample yields 35,000 to 50,000 clones, 80% to 90% seen once. The material sequenced was peripheral blood. The receptors were gathered from a woman in her 40s with acute or convalescent COVID-19.

The rearrangement links TRBV11-2 to TRBJ2-7; 14 nucleotides align to TRBD2. The germline V gene encodes CDR1 SGHAT and CDR2 FQNNGV. Unmatched junction bases numbered 12, after V lost 4 bases and J lost 1 base. This CDR3 contains 19 residues. The CDR3 spells CASSSTPGTSGGRSYEQYF. The DNA of the CDR3 is TGTGCCAGCAGCTCGACCCCCGGGACTAGCGGGGGTCGATCCTACGAGCAGTACTTC.

This chain uses TRBV9 with TRBJ2-5, with TRBD2 matching 9 bases. V was clipped by 0 bases and J by 4 bases; unmatched bases: 7. From germline, CDR1 is SGDLS and CDR2 YYNGEE. The CDR3 has 16 residues. CDR3 sequence: CASSVDRGGGAETQYF. For the CDR3, the DNA is TGTGCCAGCAGCGTAGATCGCGGGGGGGGAGCAGAGACCCAGTACTTC.

The V and J genes are TRBV28 and TRBJ1-2, with D possibly TRBD1 on 6 matching bases. With 7 bases removed from V and 8 bases from J, the gap between germline ends came to 20 bases. This CDR3 has 14 residues. Per the germline V gene, CDR1 is MDHEN and CDR2 is SYDVKM. The CDR3 here is CASTLDSGRWGYTF. DNA of the CDR3: TGTGCCAGCACTTTGGACAGTGGAAGATGGGGCTACACCTTC.

The CDR3 DNA sequence: TGCGCCAGCAGCAACGGACAGGGTCCCTACGAGCAGTACTTC. Translating gives CASSNGQGPYEQYF. V and J are TRBV5-1 and TRBJ2-7; 8 bases are a match to TRBD1. The germline CDR1 and CDR2 sequences are SGHRS and YFSETQ. V lost 4 bases and J lost 2; bases outside the gene matches: 5. CDR3 size: 14 residues.

This sequence joins TRBV9 and TRBJ2-6; 12 positions match TRBD1. The CDR3 has 18 residues. The V gene end was trimmed by 4 bases and the J gene end by 4 bases; junction bases not matched to a gene: 9. CDR1 and CDR2 (germline): SGDLS, YYNGEE. In DNA form, the CDR3 reads TGTGCCAGCAGCCCCCGGGGACAGGGGGCGCTCGGGGCCAACGTCCTGACTTTC. Amino acids: CASSPRGQGALGANVLTF.

The chain joins TRBV19 to TRBJ2-3; tentative D call: TRBD1 (5 bases). The CDR3 runs to 17 residues. V shed 0 bases and J shed 2 bases, with 15 bases lying between them. Germline lookup yields CDR1 LNHDA and CDR2 SQIVND (reference sequence). The CDR3 here is CASSIELGQGYTDTQYF. For the CDR3, the DNA is TGTGCCAGTAGTATAGAATTAGGGCAGGGATACACAGATACGCAGTATTTT. Filled out from reference TRBV19 and TRBJ2-3, the complete variable domain reads DGGITQSPKYLFRKEGQNVTLSCEQNLNHDAMYWYRQDPGQGLRLIYYSQIVNDFQKGDIAEGYSVSREKKESFPLTVTSAQKNPTAFYLCASSIELGQGYTDTQYFGPGTRLTVL.

The J gene is TRBJ1-5, the V gene TRBV18; weak D call: TRBD1 (5 bases). CDR3 length equals 14 residues. V lost 0 bases and J lost 4, with 7 bases in between. CDR1 and CDR2 from the germline V gene are KGHSH and LQKENI. The CDR3 loop is CASSPPDSNQPQHF. DNA for the CDR3: TGTGCCAGCTCACCACCCGACAGTAATCAGCCCCAGCATTTT.

The chain is built from TRBV7-8 and TRBJ2-1, with D possibly matching TRBD2 (6 bases). CDR3 length equals 15 residues. Germline-derived CDR1 and CDR2 are SGHVS and FQNEAQ. Trimming stripped 10 bases from V and 2 bases from J, with 18 bases between. As DNA, the CDR3 is TGTGCCACGACGTACCGGGAGCCTCCCTACAATGAGCAGTTCTTC. Its translation: CATTYREPPYNEQFF.

This clone showed up just once. The chain is built from TRBV28 and TRBJ1-1; TRBD1 aligns across 12 bases. Germline CDR1 reads MDHEN; CDR2 reads SYDVKM. The V segment lost 5 bases and the J segment 3 bases; nucleotides outside the gene matches: 10. This CDR3 region has 17 residues. CDR3: CASSPPGQGAKYTEAFF. For the CDR3, the DNA is TGTGCCAGCAGTCCTCCGGGACAGGGGGCGAAGTACACTGAAGCTTTCTTT. The variable domain in full, with the rest retrieved from reference TRBV28 and TRBJ1-1, is DVKVTQSSRYLVKRTGEKVFLECVQDMDHENMFWYRQDPGLGLRLIYFSYDVKMKEKGDIPEGYSVSREKKERFSLILESASTNQTSMYLCASSPPGQGAKYTEAFFGQGTRLTVV.

The chain combines TRBV18 with TRBJ1-4; D not resolved. Trimming took off 1 base at V and 3 bases at J, with 15 bases between the two ends. Germline V gene data show CDR1 as KGHSH and CDR2 as LQKENI. The CDR3 totals 17 residues. CDR3 sequence (DNA): TGTGCCAGCTCACCACTCGGCCGGGTGGATCCTAATGAAAAACTGTTTTTT. Translated, it gives CASSPLGRVDPNEKLFF.

This clone was counted a few times. The chain joins TRBV28 to TRBJ2-7; no clear D. V was cut by 6 bases and J by 6 bases, with 9 bases left in between. Germline CDR1 MDHEN, CDR2 SYDVKM. The CDR3 is made up of 11 amino acids. The CDR3 is CASRQNFEQYF. CDR3 DNA: TGTGCCAGCAGGCAGAATTTCGAGCAGTACTTC.

The rearrangement links TRBV6-5 to TRBJ1-1; D not resolved. CDR3 length: 13 residues. V gave up 11 bases and J gave up 4 bases, with 17 bases separating them. Germline V gene sequence: CDR1 MNHEY, CDR2 SVGAGI. The chain's CDR3 is CAVNYPGSTEAFF. DNA of the CDR3: TGTGCCGTCAACTACCCGGGGTCCACTGAAGCTTTCTTT.

This chain uses TRBV6-6 with TRBJ2-7; 10 bases fit TRBD2. V lost 5 bases, J lost 2 bases, and 9 bases stayed unmatched. The CDR3 is made up of 16 amino acids. From germline, CDR1 is MNHNY and CDR2 SVGAGI (reference sequence). This CDR3 reads CASSLPTSGFPYEQYF. For the CDR3, the DNA is TGTGCCAGCAGTCTACCGACTAGCGGGTTTCCCTACGAGCAGTACTTC.

V usage is TRBV7-9 and J usage is TRBJ1-2; TRBD1 agrees at 8 bases. The J segment lost 6 bases and the V segment lost 5 bases, leaving 11 bases of the junction unmatched. Germline CDR1 reads SEHNR; CDR2 reads FQNEAQ (reference sequence). The CDR3 covers 15 residues. The CDR3, as DNA: TGTGCCAGCAGCCGGGGCCCCGACAGGGGCCATGGCTACACCTTC. Protein sequence: CASSRGPDRGHGYTF.

This sequence joins TRBV25-1 and TRBJ2-5, with a weak D call TRBD2 (6 bases). The CDR3 length is 11 residues. The germline V and J ends were trimmed by 6 bases and 7 bases, with 9 bases remaining between them. Germline V CDR1 and CDR2: MGHDK, SYGVNS. The CDR3 sequence is CASSPGGTQYF. For the CDR3, the DNA is TGTGCCAGCAGCCCCGGGGGGACCCAGTACTTC.

This clone was observed a single time. V and J are TRBV5-8 and TRBJ2-7; TRBD2 agrees at 7 bases. Germline V lookup: CDR1 SGHTS, CDR2 YDEGEE. V dropped 3 bases and J dropped 7; count of bases not matched to a gene: 13. The CDR3 totals 15 residues. The chain's CDR3 is CASSWGDSGRREQYF. The CDR3 DNA is TGTGCCAGCAGCTGGGGAGATAGCGGGCGAAGAGAGCAGTACTTC.

The V and J genes are TRBV29-1 and TRBJ2-7; TRBD2 matches at 8 bases. V shed 4 bases, J shed 0 bases, and the junction held 8 bases outside the gene matches. Germline values: CDR1 SQVTM, CDR2 ANQGSEA. This CDR3 contains 15 residues. In DNA, the CDR3 is TGCAGCGTTGTCCGGGCGGGGGGAAGCTCCTACGAGCAGTACTTC. Amino acid sequence: CSVVRAGGSSYEQYF.